The present entry profiles one T cell receptor (beta chain) with its context. These data come from a study of blood T cell repertoires in COVID-19. CDR1 and CDR2 from the germline V gene are SGHDT and YYEEEE. V shed 4 bases, J shed 7 bases, and the junction held 8 bases outside the gene matches. This CDR3 has 15 amino acids. Profiled with immunoSEQ multiplex PCR; TCRdb holds only in-frame clones, not every one. Of 160,000 or so clones listed, about 83% are singletons. This chain connects TRBV5-6 to TRBJ2-1; TRBD2 aligns across 10 bases. The source is an older man who had recovered from COVID-19. The sequencing input was peripheral blood. The CDR3 region is CASSRQSGRGNEQFF. CDR3 sequence (DNA): TGTGCCAGCAGCCGCCAGAGCGGGAGGGGGAATGAGCAGTTCTTC. Using reference TRBV5-6 and TRBJ2-1 for the parts outside the CDR3, the full variable domain is DAGVTQSPTHLIKTRGQQVTLRCSPKSGHDTVSWYQQALGQGPQFIFQYYEEEERQRGNFPDRFSGHQFPNYSSELNVNALLLGDSALYLCASSRQSGRGNEQFFGPGTRLTVL.